This TCR beta chain was profiled in a study of cytomegalovirus exposure and HLA in healthy donors. Findings and limits, study-wide: The authors later found HLA-associated TCR beta chains more clonally expanded than equally common others. Later analysis demonstrated an association between a missense DCLRE1C variant and TCR beta V- and J-gene trimming. Investigators reported fewer than 200 TCR beta chains as tied to cytomegalovirus. For most TCR beta V segments, an earlier analysis put the productive rate at about 87% or about 30% of the time.

CDR1 is SNHLY and CDR2 is FYNNEI in the germline V gene. The length of the CDR3 is 14 residues. V was trimmed by 8 bases and J by 1 base, leaving 15 bases between them. Points on this clone: Its antigen is undetermined.

Primers: 60 Vbeta forward and 13 Jbeta reverse. Assay: immunoSEQ multiplex PCR; the TCRdb copy retains only in-frame clones and omits some. Here the sample spans under 200,000 clones, approximately 62% being singletons. The V gene is TRBV2, the J gene TRBJ2-7, with D possibly matching TRBD2 (6 bases). The receptor's source is a man aged 50-60 years in good health and CMV-seronegative. Sequencing used PBMCs. Written as DNA, the CDR3 is TGTGCCAGCCACGCAGGGACTCTGTCCTACGAGCAGTACTTC. Translating gives CASHAGTLSYEQYF. Full variable domain (remainder filled in from reference TRBV2 and TRBJ2-7): EPEVTQTPSHQVTQMGQEVILRCVPISNHLYFYWYRQILGQKVEFLVSFYNNEISEKSEIFDDQFSVERPDGSNFTLKIRSTKLEDSAMYFCASHAGTLSYEQYFGPGTRLTVT.